The 22 T cell receptor beta chains reported below all come from one sample, sequenced in a study of Tregs in tolerant kidney transplant recipients. Only in-frame clones appear in the TCRdb table, and some are missing; sequencing was by immunoSEQ multiplex PCR. The sample carries about 110,000 clones, 90% recorded once. This sample comprised CD4+ T cells from blood, obtained before the transplant. The receptors were sampled from a human donor who received a combined kidney and bone marrow transplant.

V gene TRBV6-5 combines with J gene TRBJ1-1; the D gene is possibly TRBD1 (6 bases). The CDR3 is made up of 14 amino acids. Germline V gene sequence: CDR1 MNHEY, CDR2 SVGAGI. V lost 5 bases, J lost 1 base, and 11 bases lay in between. The CDR3 DNA reads TGTGCCAGCAGTCCAGGGGCGGCGAACACTGAAGCTTTCTTT. Amino acid sequence: CASSPGAANTEAFF.

The chain links TRBV2 to TRBJ1-3; 8 nucleotides agree with TRBD1. The CDR3 consists of 13 residues. The junction had 9 bases not matched to a gene; V was cut back by 6 bases and J by 11 bases. Germline-derived CDR1 and CDR2 are SNHLY and FYNNEI. This CDR3 reads CASRTGQGLSIYF. The CDR3 region has the DNA TGTGCCAGCAGGACCGGACAGGGTCTCTCCATATATTTT.

The rearrangement uses TRBV28 and TRBJ2-1, with TRBD2 identical over 15 bases. The CDR3 is made up of 17 amino acids. The J segment lost 2 bases and the V segment lost 4 bases, leaving 3 bases of the junction unmatched. Germline CDR1 is MDHEN and CDR2 is SYDVKM. Written as DNA, the CDR3 is TGTGCCAGCAGTTGGACTAGCGGGAGGGGGACCTACAATGAGCAGTTCTTC. Translation gives CASSWTSGRGTYNEQFF.

The chain has TRBV27 and TRBJ2-7; no clear D gene. This CDR3 has 13 residues. The germline V and J ends were trimmed by 4 bases and 2 bases, with 9 bases remaining between them. CDR1 and CDR2 (germline): MNHEY, SMNVEV (reference sequence). The CDR3, as DNA: TGTGCCAGCAGTTGGAACAGAGCCTACGAGCAGTACTTC. The encoded protein is CASSWNRAYEQYF.

J is TRBJ2-3 and V is TRBV27; tentatively, D is TRBD2 (5 bases). Trimming cost V 3 bases and J 10 bases, with 20 bases left between them. Germline V CDR1 and CDR2: MNHEY, SMNVEV (reference sequence). The CDR3 is 15 amino acids. CDR3 sequence reads: CASSFNTFGPGAQYF. In nucleotides, the CDR3 is TGTGCCAGCAGTTTTAATACGTTCGGACCCGGGGCGCAGTATTTT.

The CDR3 region is CAWAPGTNYNEQFF. DNA of the CDR3: TGTGCCTGGGCCCCTGGGACAAATTACAATGAGCAGTTCTTC. The rearrangement links TRBV30 to TRBJ2-1; a weak D match, TRBD1 (6 bases). Germline CDR1 reads GTSNPN; CDR2 reads SVGIG (reference sequence). The V and J ends lost 5 bases and 4 bases respectively, with 15 bases between them. This CDR3 contains 14 residues.

The rearrangement links TRBV7-2 to TRBJ2-5; TRBD2 aligns across 7 bases. V was pared by 4 bases and J by 0 bases, with 5 bases of the junction left unmatched. Germline V CDR1 and CDR2: SGHTA, FQGNSA. This CDR3 region has 15 residues. The DNA of the CDR3 is TGTGCCAGCAGCTCCGGGGCGGGAGACCAAGAGACCCAGTACTTC. Translated, it gives CASSSGAGDQETQYF.

Comments on this clone: One end of the junction is discordant with germline, which a read error may explain. This CDR3 is CASTTPGRGTYKQYF. Written as DNA, the CDR3 is TGTGCCAGCACCACCCCGGGGCGGGGCACCTACAAGCAGTACTTC. The chain recombines TRBV5-6 with TRBJ2-7; tentative D call: TRBD2 (6 bases). The CDR3 runs 15 residues. Germline values: CDR1 SGHDT, CDR2 YYEEEE. The whole variable domain, remainder taken from reference TRBV5-6 and TRBJ2-7, is DAGVTQSPTHLIKTRGQQVTLRCSPKSGHDTVSWYQQALGQGPQFIFQYYEEEERQRGNFPDRFSGHQFPNYSSELNVNALLLGDSALYLCASTTPGRGTYKQYFGPGTRLTVT.

As for this clone: The sample has other DNA sequences that encode this CDR3 too. This chain links TRBV5-1 with TRBJ1-1; possible D gene TRBD1, 5 bases. V lost 1 base and J 1 base, leaving 8 bases between the germline ends. From germline, CDR1 is SGHRS and CDR2 YFSETQ. CDR3 length: 14 residues. CDR3 nucleotide sequence: TGCGCCAGCAGCTTGACGGGGGGGAACACTGAAGCTTTCTTT. Its protein is CASSLTGGNTEAFF.

The chain uses TRBV5-1 and TRBJ2-3; D ambiguous. The CDR3 runs 14 residues. The V and J ends lost 4 bases and 0 bases respectively, with 9 bases between them. Germline assignment: CDR1 SGHRS and CDR2 YFSETQ. For the CDR3, the DNA is TGCGCCAGCAGCAGGAGCGCTAGCACAGATACGCAGTATTTT. It codes for CASSRSASTDTQYF.

This chain uses TRBV18 with TRBJ1-1; 8 nucleotides match TRBD1. Germline V gene lookup returns CDR1 KGHSH and CDR2 LQKENI. The CDR3 is made up of 15 amino acids. The V gene end was trimmed by 3 bases and the J gene end by 3 bases; junction bases not matched to a gene: 6. CDR3 coding DNA: TGTGCCAGCTCACCTCCAGGACAGGGAGACACTGAAGCTTTCTTT. It codes for CASSPPGQGDTEAFF.

The chain is built from TRBV7-2 and TRBJ2-1, with TRBD2 matching over 8 bases. The V and J ends lost 4 bases and 6 bases, in that order; junction bases with no gene match: 2. The CDR3 is 13 residues long. CDR1 and CDR2 (germline): SGHTA, FQGNSA. The CDR3 bases are TGTGCCAGCAGCTCCCGGGGGGGCAATGAGCAGTTCTTC. Residues: CASSSRGGNEQFF.

The chain employs TRBV5-1 and TRBJ1-2, with TRBD1 as a possible D gene (6 bases). Per the germline V gene, CDR1 is SGHRS and CDR2 is YFSETQ. V lost 8 bases, J lost 9 bases, and 23 bases lay in between. CDR3 length equals 14 residues. CDR3 protein: CASRPGYREPRYTF. CDR3 DNA: TGCGCCAGTAGGCCAGGGTACAGGGAACCCCGCTACACCTTC.

J is TRBJ2-5 and V is TRBV28; D unclear. CDR3 length equals 13 residues. Trimming removed 7 bases at V and 4 bases at J, with 13 bases between. Looked up from germline, CDR1 is MDHEN and CDR2 is SYDVKM. In DNA form, the CDR3 reads TGTGCCAGCACCCCCCCAGGTCTAGAGACCCAGTACTTC. As protein: CASTPPGLETQYF. Supplemented by reference TRBV28 and TRBJ2-5, the full variable domain reads DVKVTQSSRYLVKRTGEKVFLECVQDMDHENMFWYRQDPGLGLRLIYFSYDVKMKEKGDIPEGYSVSREKKERFSLILESASTNQTSMYLCASTPPGLETQYFGPGTRLLVL.

This chain links TRBV6-5 with TRBJ2-7, with a possible D match to TRBD2 (5 bases). The V end was cut by 8 bases, the J end by 6 bases, with 17 bases between. Germline assignment: CDR1 MNHEY and CDR2 SVGAGI. The CDR3 runs to 13 residues. The CDR3 coding sequence is TGTGCCAGCTTGGGAGAATTGAAGCTCGAGCAGTACTTC. Translation gives CASLGELKLEQYF.

This clone has only a few counts. The chain recombines TRBV19 with TRBJ2-1; 7 bases fit TRBD1. Germline CDR1 LNHDA, CDR2 SQIVND (reference sequence). This CDR3 is 14 amino acids long. V was pared by 5 bases and J by 6 bases, with 7 bases of the junction left unmatched. CDR3 coding DNA: TGTGCCAGTAGTTCCCGGACAGGAGTCAATGAGCAGTTCTTC. Its translation is CASSSRTGVNEQFF.

This sequence joins TRBV23-1 and TRBJ2-7; 10 bases line up with TRBD1. TRBV23-1 is placed among ORFs of uncertain function. With 2 bases clipped from V and 3 bases from J, the junction kept 4 bases outside the gene matches. CDR3 length equals 15 residues. In DNA form, the CDR3 reads TGCGCCAGCAGTCAAAAGGACAGGGGGAGCTACGAGCAGTACTTC. Translated: CASSQKDRGSYEQYF.

This sequence joins TRBV11-1 and TRBJ1-1, with 7 bases that match TRBD1. V gave up 3 bases and J gave up 3 bases; unmatched junction bases: 13. The CDR3 covers 17 residues. In germline, CDR1 is SGHAT, CDR2 FQDESV (reference sequence). The CDR3 loop reads CASSLDPTGTRDTEAFF. The CDR3 DNA reads as TGTGCCAGCAGCTTGGATCCGACAGGGACTCGGGACACTGAAGCTTTCTTT.

The V gene is TRBV28, the J gene TRBJ2-1, with 8 bases matching TRBD2. The V gene end was trimmed by 5 bases and the J gene end by 9 bases; junction bases not matched to a gene: 15. Germline assignment: CDR1 MDHEN and CDR2 SYDVKM. The CDR3 loop spans 16 amino acids. This CDR3 reads CASSPPRGAPMSEQFF. The CDR3, as DNA: TGTGCCAGCAGTCCCCCGCGGGGGGCGCCCATGAGTGAGCAGTTCTTC. Full variable domain (outside the CDR3, taken from reference TRBV28 and TRBJ2-1): DVKVTQSSRYLVKRTGEKVFLECVQDMDHENMFWYRQDPGLGLRLIYFSYDVKMKEKGDIPEGYSVSREKKERFSLILESASTNQTSMYLCASSPPRGAPMSEQFFGPGTRLTVL.

This chain connects TRBV11-2 to TRBJ2-1; D is possibly TRBD2 (6 bases). In germline, CDR1 is SGHAT, CDR2 FQNNGV. V gave up 2 bases and J gave up 3 bases, with 8 bases separating them. The CDR3 loop spans 14 amino acids. The CDR3 DNA reads TGTGCCAGCAGCTTACGGCGGGGCTACAATGAGCAGTTCTTC. This gives the protein CASSLRRGYNEQFF.

A single count supports this clone. The chain couples TRBV15 to TRBJ1-5; 12 bases align to TRBD1. Trimming removed 5 bases from V and 5 bases from J; junction bases left unmatched: 19. The CDR3 has 20 residues. CDR1 and CDR2 from the germline V gene are LNHNV and YYDKDF (reference sequence). CDR3 sequence: CATSPGRDRGQLGLHQPQHF. In DNA form, the CDR3 reads TGTGCCACCAGCCCAGGGCGGGACAGGGGGCAATTAGGGCTTCATCAGCCCCAGCATTTT. Combining the CDR3 with reference TRBV15 and TRBJ1-5 gives the whole variable domain DAMVIQNPRYQVTQFGKPVTLSCSQTLNHNVMYWYQQKSSQAPKLLFHYYDKDFNNEADTPDNFQSRRPNTSFCFLDIRSPGLGDTAMYLCATSPGRDRGQLGLHQPQHFGDGTRLSIL.

The V gene is TRBV2, the J gene TRBJ1-2; TRBD1 aligns across 12 bases. This CDR3 has 14 amino acids. Germline V CDR1 and CDR2: SNHLY, FYNNEI. With V trimmed by 4 bases and J by 7 bases, 4 bases remained unmatched. The CDR3 bases are TGTGCCAGCAGTGCGGGACAGGGGGCGCGTGGCTACACCTTC. Translated, it gives CASSAGQGARGYTF.